This T cell receptor beta chain was recorded in a study of shared clonotypes between healthy human individuals. Sequencing was performed with immunoSEQ multiplex PCR; in TCRdb, only in-frame clones are kept and a portion is missing. The sample consists of roughly 2.2 million clones, roughly 93% of them appearing once. Germline CDR1 reads SGHRS; CDR2 reads YFSETQ. Trimming left V 1 base short and J 2 bases short, with 15 bases between. The CDR3 is made up of 16 amino acids. The receptor comes from a man aged 18 to 30 in good health. Some clones in this sample may be carry-over from other donors' samples. The chain uses TRBV5-1 and TRBJ1-2; D unclear. Sequenced: naive CD4+ T cells from PBMCs. Subset in this sample: CD45RA+ positively selected. CDR3 sequence (DNA): TGCGCCAGCAGCTTGATCCCGAGCCGAGACAACTATGGCTACACCTTC. It codes for CASSLIPSRDNYGYTF.